This is a list of T cell receptor beta chains from one sample in a study of OX40 agonist ivuxolimab in advanced cancers. TCRdb's copy holds only in-frame clones and misses some; the assay was immunoSEQ multiplex PCR. The sample contains 50,000 to 55,000 clones, approximately 75% of which appear only once. The specimen was CD4+ or CD8+ T cells sorted from blood, collected in a trial of the OX40 agonist ivuxolimab. Every receptor here comes from an adult with an advanced solid tumor such as melanoma, head and neck, liver or kidney cancer. CDR3s include the opening cysteine and the closing phenylalanine or tryptophan. A D gene is named only where the DNA matches it firmly. Clone size is not always given. Where it is, it says once, few, many or a class for expanded clones.

V	J	size	D	CDR3	DNA
TRBV7-3	TRBJ2-5	.	.	CASSLVGGETQYF	TGTGCCAGCAGCTTAGTGGGGGGAGAGACCCAGTACTTC
TRBV7-9	TRBJ2-3	.	.	CAADTQYF	TGTGCAGCAGATACGCAGTATTTT
TRBV10-1	TRBJ2-1	.	.	CASSPGRSYNEQFF	TGCGCCAGCAGTCCCGGACGATCCTACAATGAGCAGTTCTTC
TRBV6-1	TRBJ1-2	.	TRBD1	CASSEGWTGNYGYTF	TGTGCCAGCAGTGAAGGCTGGACAGGGAACTATGGCTACACCTTC
TRBV6-1	TRBJ1-3	.	.	CASSEVSRSSGNTIYF	TGTGCCAGCAGTGAAGTTTCCAGGAGCTCTGGAAACACCATATATTTT
TRBV4-1	TRBJ1-1	few	.	CASSRTGRYGTEAFF	TGCGCCAGCAGCCGAACAGGGAGGTATGGCACTGAAGCTTTCTTT
TRBV4-1	TRBJ2-1	.	.	CASSLGARGSYNEQFF	TGCGCCAGCAGCCTGGGGGCCCGGGGCTCCTACAATGAGCAGTTCTTC
TRBV10-3	TRBJ1-2	few	.	CAIRGDGGGYTF	TGTGCCATCCGGGGGGACGGAGGCGGCTACACCTTC
TRBV19	TRBJ1-5	.	.	CASSMRRGGNQPQHF	TGTGCCAGTAGTATGCGGAGGGGCGGGAATCAGCCCCAGCATTTT
TRBV7-2	TRBJ2-3	once	TRBD2	CASSRTPGGALSTDTQYF	TGTGCCAGCAGCCGTACACCCGGGGGGGCCCTGAGCACAGATACGCAGTATTTT
TRBV28	TRBJ2-5	.	TRBD2	CASSTSSSGGDQETQYF	TGTGCCAGCAGCACCTCCTCTAGCGGGGGGGACCAAGAGACCCAGTACTTC
TRBV6-5	TRBJ1-5	.	.	CASSYSGFGNQPQHF	TGTGCCAGCAGTTACAGCGGGTTTGGCAATCAGCCCCAGCATTTT
TRBV5-1	TRBJ1-2	.	TRBD1	CASSFSRDRGLGYGYTF	TGCGCCAGCAGCTTCTCCCGGGACAGGGGGCTTGGCTATGGCTACACCTTC
TRBV6-1	TRBJ2-7	.	TRBD1	CASSGGTGGDGEQYF	TGTGCCAGCAGTGGCGGGACAGGGGGGGACGGCGAGCAGTACTTC
TRBV5-1	TRBJ1-3	.	.	CASSLAGYGNTIYF	TGCGCCAGCAGCTTGGCTGGTTATGGAAACACCATATATTTT
TRBV7-9	TRBJ1-1	few	TRBD1	CASSWTGDTEAFF	TGTGCCAGCAGCTGGACAGGGGACACTGAAGCTTTCTTT
TRBV6-4	TRBJ2-5	.	TRBD2	CASSDCSVAGILQCRETQYF	TGTGCCAGCAGTGATTGCTCGGTAGCGGGGATCTTACAATGTAGAGAGACCCAGTACTTC
TRBV6-5	TRBJ1-2	.	.	CASTPTINYGYTF	TGTGCCAGCACCCCGACAATTAACTATGGCTACACCTTC
TRBV6-1	TRBJ2-7	.	TRBD1	CASRPRPGQGDEQYF	TGTGCCAGCAGACCTCGACCGGGACAGGGTGACGAGCAGTACTTC
TRBV7-8	TRBJ2-5	few	.	CASSLRLAETQYF	TGTGCCAGCAGCTTAAGATTGGCAGAGACCCAGTACTTC
TRBV6-1	TRBJ2-1	.	.	CATWTARGEQFF	TGTGCCACCTGGACAGCACGCGGTGAGCAGTTCTTC
TRBV5-5	TRBJ2-5	.	TRBD2	CASSLWLAGGGETQYF	TGTGCCAGCAGCTTATGGCTAGCGGGGGGAGGAGAGACCCAGTACTTC
TRBV5-5	TRBJ2-5	.	TRBD1	CASSSGTVTGETQYF	TGTGCCAGCAGCTCCGGGACAGTGACCGGAGAGACCCAGTACTTC
TRBV11-2	TRBJ2-1	.	.	CASRWTGGDEQFF	TGTGCCAGCCGATGGACCGGGGGCGATGAGCAGTTCTTC
TRBV6-5	TRBJ2-2	.	TRBD2	CASRASGTNTGELFF	TGTGCCAGCAGAGCTAGCGGGACGAACACCGGGGAGCTGTTTTTT
TRBV6-6	TRBJ2-2	.	TRBD1	CASSIQGDTGELFF	TGTGCCAGCAGCATACAGGGGGACACCGGGGAGCTGTTTTTT
TRBV10-3	TRBJ2-1	once	TRBD2	CAIREGTSGDYNEQFF	TGTGCCATCAGGGAAGGGACTAGCGGGGATTACAATGAGCAGTTCTTC
TRBV7-2	TRBJ1-3	.	TRBD1	CASSITGVGNTIYF	TGTGCCAGCAGCATAACAGGGGTCGGAAACACCATATATTTT
TRBV7-9	TRBJ2-7	.	.	CASSLSRTGLYF	TGTGCCAGCAGCTTGAGTCGCACAGGGCTGTACTTC
TRBV19	TRBJ2-5	once	.	CASSIEGETQYF	TGTGCCAGTAGTATAGAGGGGGAGACCCAGTACTTC
TRBV11-2	TRBJ2-7	.	TRBD2	CASSLASKRGHSYEQYF	TGTGCCAGCAGCTTAGCTTCTAAGCGGGGCCACTCCTACGAGCAGTACTTC
TRBV7-2	TRBJ2-7	.	.	CASSPDPPYEQYF	TGTGCCAGCAGCCCCGACCCCCCCTACGAGCAGTACTTC
TRBV5-1	TRBJ2-5	.	.	CASTLGVEETQYF	TGCGCCAGCACACTGGGGGTCGAAGAGACCCAGTACTTC
TRBV5-1	TRBJ2-5	.	.	CASSLAGGTQETQYF	TGCGCCAGCAGCTTGGCCGGGGGCACCCAAGAGACCCAGTACTTC
TRBV12-5	TRBJ1-2	.	TRBD1	CASGTDRGANYGYTF	TGTGCTAGTGGTACCGACAGGGGCGCTAACTATGGCTACACCTTC
TRBV7-9	TRBJ1-1	.	.	CASSFRAMNTEAFF	TGTGCCAGCAGCTTCAGGGCCATGAACACTGAAGCTTTCTTT
TRBV7-9	TRBJ2-7	once	.	CASSTRLVADSYEQYF	TGTGCCAGCAGCACCCGCCTCGTTGCGGACTCCTACGAGCAGTACTTC
TRBV4-1	TRBJ1-4	.	TRBD1	CASSQERTGGGTNEKLFF	TGCGCCAGCAGCCAAGAGAGGACAGGGGGTGGAACTAATGAAAAACTGTTTTTT
TRBV28	TRBJ2-7	.	.	CASSLLQGEMYEQYF	TGTGCCAGCAGTTTATTACAGGGAGAAATGTACGAGCAGTACTTC
TRBV7-9	TRBJ2-1	.	.	CASSLTGFQSEEQFF	TGTGCCAGCAGCTTAACTGGATTCCAAAGTGAAGAGCAGTTCTTC
TRBV2	TRBJ2-1	.	TRBD2	CASSPISGTSGAASNEQFF	TGTGCCAGCAGTCCGATTTCCGGGACTAGCGGGGCAGCTAGCAATGAGCAGTTCTTC
TRBV5-3	TRBJ2-7	.	TRBD1	CASSLGDSRPYEQYF	TGTGCCAGCAGCTTGGGGGACAGTAGACCCTACGAGCAGTACTTC
TRBV18	TRBJ2-6	.	TRBD1	CASSPGMAGGLTGANVLTF	TGTGCCAGCTCACCAGGGATGGCAGGGGGCCTAACTGGGGCCAACGTCCTGACTTTC
TRBV27	TRBJ2-1	.	TRBD1	CASRGTDRNEQFF	TGTGCCAGCAGGGGGACAGACCGCAATGAGCAGTTCTTC